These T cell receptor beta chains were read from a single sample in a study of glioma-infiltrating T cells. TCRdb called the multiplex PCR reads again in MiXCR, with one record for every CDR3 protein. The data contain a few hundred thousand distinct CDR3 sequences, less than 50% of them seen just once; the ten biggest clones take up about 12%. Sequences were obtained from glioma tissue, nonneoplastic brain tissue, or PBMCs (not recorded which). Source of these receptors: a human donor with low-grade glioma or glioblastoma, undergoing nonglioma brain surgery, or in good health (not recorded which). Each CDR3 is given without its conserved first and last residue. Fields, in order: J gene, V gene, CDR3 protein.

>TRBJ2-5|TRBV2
AITVPLQETQY
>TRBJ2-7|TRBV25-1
TSSERLYEQY
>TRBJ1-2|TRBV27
ASSPLTGGSYGYT
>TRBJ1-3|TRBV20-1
SARQGGNTIY
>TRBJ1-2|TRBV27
ASSVWPGRGYT
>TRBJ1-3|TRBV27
ASSLAGAGNTIY
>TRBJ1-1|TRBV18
ASSGVNTEAF
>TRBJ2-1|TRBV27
ASKDYGDNEQF
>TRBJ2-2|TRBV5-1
ASSLRQGGFNGELF
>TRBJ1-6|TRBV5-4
ASLDNSPLH
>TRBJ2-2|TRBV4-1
ASSQWTRTNTGELF
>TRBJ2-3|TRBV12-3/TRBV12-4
ASSPSAEGTNTQY
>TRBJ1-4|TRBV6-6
ASSYSDGWGEKLF
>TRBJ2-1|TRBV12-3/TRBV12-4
ASTPGLADYNEQF
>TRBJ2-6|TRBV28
ASSSRGDNPSGANVLT
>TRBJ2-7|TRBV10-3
AIWEGTSGYEQY
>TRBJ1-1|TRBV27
ASSLNYGLGTEAF
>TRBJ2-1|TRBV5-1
ASSLYRYNEQF
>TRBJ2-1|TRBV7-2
ASSPDRTHNEQF
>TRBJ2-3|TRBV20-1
SYAGQFSTDTQY
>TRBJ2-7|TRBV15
ATSRPGTASSYEQY
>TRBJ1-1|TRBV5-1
ASSLARVDTEAF
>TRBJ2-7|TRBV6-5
ASSYGVSSYEQY
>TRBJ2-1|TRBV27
ASSLRLALSEQF
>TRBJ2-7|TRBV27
ASSLIGEASYEQY
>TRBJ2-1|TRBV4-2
ASSQDRGWSSYNEQF
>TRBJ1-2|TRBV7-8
ASSSHRNYGYT
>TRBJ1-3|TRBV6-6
ASSYEPQGRGNTIY
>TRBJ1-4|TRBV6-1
ASSESGGGEKLF
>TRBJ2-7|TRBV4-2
ASSPLTWTGGYEQY
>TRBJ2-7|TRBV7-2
ASSLQDRSREQY
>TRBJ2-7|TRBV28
ASSLSGPHHPYERY
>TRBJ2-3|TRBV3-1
ASSQGLTSGSTDTQY
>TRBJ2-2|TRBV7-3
ASSLFLNTGELF
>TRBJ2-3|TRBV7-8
ASSRRDSETDTQY
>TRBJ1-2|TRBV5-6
ASSLTVIANYGYT
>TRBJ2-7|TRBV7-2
ASSRTTSGFSYEQY
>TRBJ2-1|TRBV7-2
ASSSQGGFYNEQF
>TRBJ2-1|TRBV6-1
ASSGRPPPLKSSYNEQF
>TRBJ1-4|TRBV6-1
ASMDRGTNEKLF
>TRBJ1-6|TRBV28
ASSLAAGGLYNSPLH
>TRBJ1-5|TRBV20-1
SARDRTGGNQPQH
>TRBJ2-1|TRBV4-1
ASSQGVDSGGGF
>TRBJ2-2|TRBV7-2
ASSVDRNTGELF
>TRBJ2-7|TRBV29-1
SVTGTVSYEQY
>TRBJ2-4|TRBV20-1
STREPASGNIQY
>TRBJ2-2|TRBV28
ASPNPANTGELF
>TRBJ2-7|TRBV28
ASIRTSGVTYEQY
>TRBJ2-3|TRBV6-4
ASSDAAGADTQY
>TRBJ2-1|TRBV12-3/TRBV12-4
ASSSVLAGANNEQF
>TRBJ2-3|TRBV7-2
ASSLGRLAGLPPSTDTQY
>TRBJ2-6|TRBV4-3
ASSQDKGSGANVLT
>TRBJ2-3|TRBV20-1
SARPMGAILAGDWSDTQY
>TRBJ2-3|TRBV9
ASSFAGTATDTQY
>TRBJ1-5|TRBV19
ASSIEVGQPQH
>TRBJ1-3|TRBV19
ASSQALFSGNTIY
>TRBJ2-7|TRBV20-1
SSFDRFTYEQY
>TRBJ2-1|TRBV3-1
ASSHNGLAGSYNEQF
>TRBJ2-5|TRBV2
ASSEQGETQY